This is a list of T cell receptor beta chains from one sample in a study of T cell repertoires in cytomegalovirus infection. TCRdb reprocessed the reads with MiXCR, giving one entry per CDR3 protein. Seen here are about 830,000 distinct CDR3 sequences, about 33% observed once, and the top ten hold roughly an eighth. These receptors have no known antigen. The sample consisted of cultured CD8+ T cells from PBMCs, taken from culture after CMV antigen stimulation. The receptors originated from a human donor in good health (CMV status not recorded). Some clones in this sample may be carry-over from other donors' samples. Each CDR3 is given with its conserved first and last residue. Fields, in order: V gene, J gene, clone size, D gene, CDR3 protein, CDR3 DNA. D genes are given only for firm matches. Only part of the rows carry a size: once, few, many, or a class if the clone is expanded.

V: TRBV7-9; J: TRBJ1-3; size: few; D: .; CDR3: CASSFLKRQPGNTIYF; DNA: TGTGCCAGCAGCTTCCTTAAGAGGCAGCCGGGAAACACCATATATTTT
V: TRBV6-5; J: TRBJ2-7; size: few; D: TRBD1; CDR3: CASSPSTGWEQYF; DNA: TGTGCCAGCAGTCCGTCGACAGGGTGGGAGCAGTACTTC
V: TRBV12-5; J: TRBJ2-2; size: .; D: TRBD2; CDR3: CASGWKPGLANTGELFF; DNA: TGTGCTAGTGGTTGGAAACCGGGACTAGCTAACACCGGGGAGCTGTTTTTT
V: TRBV12-3/TRBV12-4; J: TRBJ2-7; size: many; D: TRBD2; CDR3: CASSLVLAGESYEQYF; DNA: TGTGCCAGCAGTTTAGTTCTAGCGGGGGAATCGTACGAGCAGTACTTC
V: TRBV4-1; J: TRBJ2-3; size: few; D: TRBD2; CDR3: CASSPHERGEEDTQYF; DNA: TGCGCCAGCAGCCCTCACGAGCGGGGGGAGGAAGATACGCAGTATTTT
V: TRBV10-3; J: TRBJ2-3; size: .; D: .; CDR3: CAIRERADKPDTQYF; DNA: TGTGCCATCAGAGAACGAGCAGACAAGCCAGATACGCAGTATTTT
V: TRBV6-4; J: TRBJ1-6; size: few; D: TRBD1; CDR3: CASSRTGRRSYNSPLHF; DNA: TGTGCCAGCAGCCGGACAGGTCGGCGCTCCTATAATTCACCCCTCCACTTT
V: TRBV28; J: TRBJ2-1; size: .; D: .; CDR3: CASGPSHEQFF; DNA: TGTGCCAGCGGCCCTTCCCATGAGCAGTTCTTC
V: TRBV29-1; J: TRBJ1-2; size: .; D: .; CDR3: CSVEVRAGGYTF; DNA: TGCAGCGTTGAAGTCAGGGCGGGTGGCTACACCTTC
V: TRBV7-9; J: TRBJ2-3; size: many; D: .; CDR3: CASSSSGSTDTQYF; DNA: TGTGCCAGCAGCTCCTCGGGTAGCACAGATACGCAGTATTTT
V: TRBV13; J: TRBJ2-1; size: few; D: .; CDR3: CASSRRIFLKVSSYNEQFF; DNA: TGTGCCAGCAGCCGACGAATTTTTCTGAAGGTTAGCTCCTACAATGAGCAGTTCTTC